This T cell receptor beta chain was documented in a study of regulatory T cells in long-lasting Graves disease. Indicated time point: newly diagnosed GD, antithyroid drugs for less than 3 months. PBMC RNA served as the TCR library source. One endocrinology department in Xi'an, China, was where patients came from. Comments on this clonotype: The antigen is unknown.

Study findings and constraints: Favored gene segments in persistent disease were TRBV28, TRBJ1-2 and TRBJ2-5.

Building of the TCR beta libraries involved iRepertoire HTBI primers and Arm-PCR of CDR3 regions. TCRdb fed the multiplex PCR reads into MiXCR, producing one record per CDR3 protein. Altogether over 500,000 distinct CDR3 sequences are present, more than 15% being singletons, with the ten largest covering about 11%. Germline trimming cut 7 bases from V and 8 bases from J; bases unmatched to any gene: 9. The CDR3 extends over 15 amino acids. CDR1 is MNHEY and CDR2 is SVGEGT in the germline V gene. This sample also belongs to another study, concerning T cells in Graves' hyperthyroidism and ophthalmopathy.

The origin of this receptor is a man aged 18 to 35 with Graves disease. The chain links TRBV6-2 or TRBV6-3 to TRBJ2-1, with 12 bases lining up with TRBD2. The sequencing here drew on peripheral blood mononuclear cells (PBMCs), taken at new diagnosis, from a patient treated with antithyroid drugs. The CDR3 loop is CASKIGLAGRYEQFF. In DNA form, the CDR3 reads TGTGCCAGCAAAATTGGACTAGCGGGACGCTATGAGCAGTTCTTC.